The clone carrying this T cell receptor beta chain was picked up a small number of times. The record originates from a study of T-cell reconstitution after alpha-beta-depleted transplantation in children. Molecular barcoding with unique molecular identifiers was used for the TCRbeta library. TCRdb itself ran the PCR reads through MiXCR, one entry per CDR3 protein. The sample holds 450,000 to 700,000 distinct CDR3 sequences, 25% to 30% seen once. V was trimmed by 6 bases and J by 5 bases, leaving 19 bases between them. This CDR3 is 15 amino acids long. The chain has TRBV12-3 or TRBV12-4 and TRBJ2-5; tentative D call: TRBD2 (6 bases). The source of this sequence is a boy under two years old with Wiskott-Aldrich syndrome, due to receive a stem cell transplant. The source material was PBMCs, sampled before TCRalphabeta/CD19-depleted stem cell transplant. The CDR3 region is CASSPFGGGGETQYF. CDR3 nucleotide sequence: TGTGCCAGCAGCCCTTTTGGGGGAGGCGGTGAGACCCAGTACTTC.